This passage covers 28 T cell receptor beta chains from one sample sequenced in a study of blood T cell repertoires in COVID-19. Repertoires were generated with immunoSEQ multiplex PCR, while TCRdb's copy carries only in-frame clones and drops some. The sample contains about 100,000 clones, roughly 75% of which appear only once. The specimen was peripheral blood. The source is a man between 45 and 60 years old who had recovered from COVID-19.

The chain links TRBV6-2 or TRBV6-3 to TRBJ2-2; D gene unclear. Germline V lookup: CDR1 MNHEY, CDR2 SVGEGT. The length of the CDR3 is 14 residues. The V and J ends lost 5 bases and 1 base respectively, with 8 bases between them. CDR3 bases: TGTGCCAGCAGTAGCTCCGAGAACACCGGGGAGCTGTTTTTT. Its translation is CASSSSENTGELFF.

In this sample, this clone turned up a few times. V gene TRBV5-1 combines with J gene TRBJ1-1; TRBD1 aligns across 9 bases. Germline CDR1 and CDR2: SGHRS and YFSETQ. V trimming: 2 bases; J trimming: 1 base; junction bases outside the gene matches: 6. The CDR3 sequence is 16 residues long. The CDR3 DNA sequence: TGCGCCAGCAGCTTTGGACCGGGACAGGGGAACACTGAAGCTTTCTTT. This translates into CASSFGPGQGNTEAFF.

This clone was seen just once. The V and J genes are TRBV28 and TRBJ2-3; 14 positions match TRBD2. V shed 4 bases, J shed 2 bases, and the junction held 8 bases outside the gene matches. CDR1 is MDHEN and CDR2 is SYDVKM in the germline V gene. The CDR3 has 18 amino acids. The CDR3 coding sequence is TGTGCCAGCAGTTGGGGACTAGCGGGGGTGGGCCTCACAGATACGCAGTATTTT. Translation: CASSWGLAGVGLTDTQYF.

This chain connects TRBV6-2 or TRBV6-3 to TRBJ1-1; possible D gene TRBD1, 5 bases. The CDR3 has 17 amino acids. CDR1 is MNHEY and CDR2 is SVGEGT in the germline V gene. Trimming pared 0 bases from V and 1 base from J, leaving 15 bases between. The CDR3 nucleotides are TGTGCCAGCAGTTACTCGACAGTTAAACCAAAGAACACTGAAGCTTTCTTT. It codes for CASSYSTVKPKNTEAFF.

This clone was observed at least ten times. The chain employs TRBV28 and TRBJ2-6, with 9 positions matching TRBD2. This CDR3 has 18 amino acids. CDR1 and CDR2 (germline): MDHEN, SYDVKM. Losses at the gene ends were 4 bases for V and 0 bases for J; bases not matched to a gene: 7. The CDR3 loop reads CASSSRAGGDSGANVLTF. The CDR3 coding sequence is TGTGCCAGCAGTTCAAGGGCGGGGGGGGACTCTGGGGCCAACGTCCTGACTTTC.

This sequence joins TRBV6-1 and TRBJ2-5; 9 bases fit TRBD1. The CDR3 length is 16 residues. V lost 1 base, J lost 4 bases, and 7 bases stayed unmatched. CDR1 MNHNS and CDR2 SASEGT come from the germline V gene. CDR3 sequence (DNA): TGTGCCAGCAGTGAAGAGACAGGGGGAGTAGGAGAGACCCAGTACTTC. This encodes CASSEETGGVGETQYF.

This clone was detected only a few times. V and J are TRBV2 and TRBJ2-3; 7 bases line up with TRBD1. V lost 6 bases and J lost 4; bases outside the gene matches: 10. The CDR3 spans 15 residues. CDR1 is SNHLY, CDR2 FYNNEI, per germline. CDR3: CASSDRVLDADTQYF. CDR3 bases: TGTGCCAGCAGCGACAGGGTCTTAGACGCAGATACGCAGTATTTT.

This chain joins TRBV4-3 and TRBJ2-1; D possibly corresponds to TRBD2 (6 bases). Trimming pared 4 bases from V and 6 bases from J, leaving 19 bases between. The CDR3 runs 16 residues. Germline V gene sequence: CDR1 LGHNA, CDR2 YSLEER. CDR3 amino acids: CASSRLRPGESNEQFF. The CDR3, as DNA: TGCGCCAGCAGCCGCCTAAGACCGGGAGAAAGCAATGAGCAGTTCTTC.

The chain has TRBV6-6 and TRBJ1-5, with D maybe TRBD1 (5 bases). CDR3 length: 13 residues. The V gene lost 6 bases and the J gene lost 7 bases, with 13 bases spanning the gap. Per germline, CDR1 MNHNY and CDR2 SVGAGI (reference sequence). The CDR3 region has the DNA TGTGCCAGCAGAGTTATAGGGGAACAGCCCCAGCATTTT. Translation: CASRVIGEQPQHF.

The rearrangement joins TRBV29-1 to TRBJ1-1, with D possibly matching TRBD1 (6 bases). Germline V gene data show CDR1 as SQVTM and CDR2 as ANQGSEA. This CDR3 contains 12 residues. The DNA for the CDR3 is TGCAGTTTAGGGGGAATGAACACTGAAGCTTTCTTT. Translation: CSLGGMNTEAFF.

The gene calls are TRBV12-5 and TRBJ2-3; 10 bases line up with TRBD1. Germline loops: CDR1 LGHNT, CDR2 FRNRAP. V shed 3 bases and J 0 bases; nucleotides not matched to a gene: 9. The CDR3 is made up of 18 amino acids. CDR3 region: CASGFGTGAIPSTDTQYF. DNA of the CDR3: TGTGCTAGTGGTTTCGGGACAGGGGCTATTCCTAGCACAGATACGCAGTATTTT.

This chain connects TRBV5-8 to TRBJ1-2; 7 nucleotides align to TRBD1. Germline lookup yields CDR1 SGHTS and CDR2 YDEGEE. CDR3 size: 15 residues. Unmatched junction bases numbered 3, after V lost 0 bases and J lost 1 base. Here the CDR3 DNA reads TGTGCCAGCAGCTTGGGAGGGGGCCTTAACTATGGCTACACCTTC. It translates to CASSLGGGLNYGYTF.

The V call is TRBV6-5, the J call TRBJ1-4; 7 nucleotides agree with TRBD1. Germline lookup yields CDR1 MNHEY and CDR2 SVGAGI. V gave up 0 bases and J gave up 7 bases; unmatched junction bases: 2. The CDR3 is 14 amino acids. The CDR3 here is CASSYSTGSEKLFF. CDR3 bases: TGTGCCAGCAGTTACTCGACAGGGTCTGAAAAACTGTTTTTT.

The chain combines TRBV28 with TRBJ2-7, with D possibly matching TRBD1 (6 bases). V was pared by 3 bases and J by 2 bases, with 14 bases between. Germline-derived CDR1 and CDR2 are MDHEN and SYDVKM. The CDR3 totals 15 residues. As DNA, the CDR3 is TGTGCCAGCAGTTTTCCCCAGGGGCCACCCTACGAGCAGTACTTC. Amino acids: CASSFPQGPPYEQYF.

The V call is TRBV7-2, the J call TRBJ2-7, with 11 positions matching TRBD2. With 5 bases clipped from V and 6 bases from J, the junction kept 12 bases outside the gene matches. There are 16 residues in the CDR3. Germline V gives CDR1 SGHTA, CDR2 FQGNSA. CDR3 in DNA: TGTGCCAGCAGCCCCCGACTAGCGGGACGAGGGGTCGAGCAGTACTTC. Protein sequence: CASSPRLAGRGVEQYF.

The chain couples TRBV10-3 to TRBJ2-7; 7 bases agree with TRBD2. Germline lookup yields CDR1 ENHRY and CDR2 SYGVKD. The V segment lost 3 bases and the J segment 1 base; nucleotides outside the gene matches: 9. CDR3 length: 16 residues. The CDR3 here is CAISDPGSSGSYEQYF. The CDR3 coding sequence is TGTGCCATCAGTGACCCCGGCTCTAGCGGATCCTACGAGCAGTACTTC.

The rearrangement uses TRBV3-1 (or the pseudogene TRBV3-2) and TRBJ1-2, with 8 bases that match TRBD1. Germline V lookup: CDR1 LGHDT, CDR2 YNNKEL (reference sequence). The CDR3 spans 13 residues. V shed 1 base, J shed 7 bases, and the junction held 2 bases outside the gene matches. CDR3 sequence: CASSQGQGSGYTF. The CDR3, as DNA: TGTGCCAGCAGCCAAGGACAGGGGAGTGGCTACACCTTC.

The chain combines TRBV4-1 with TRBJ1-2, with a possible D match to TRBD1 (6 bases). The CDR3 has 18 residues. V was shortened by 4 bases and J by 0 bases, with 21 bases between the two germline ends. Per germline, CDR1 MGHRA and CDR2 YSYEKL. The CDR3 nucleotides are TGCGCCAGCAGCCCGATGACGGCAGGGGCCCTTACTAACTATGGCTACACCTTC. Translated, it gives CASSPMTAGALTNYGYTF.

Remarks on this clone: Other DNA sequences in the same sample also yield this CDR3. This rearrangement joins TRBV9 to TRBJ2-5, with D maybe TRBD1 (6 bases). CDR1 SGDLS and CDR2 YYNGEE come from the germline V gene. V dropped 0 bases and J dropped 2 bases, with 8 bases sitting between them. This CDR3 has 14 residues. The CDR3 region has the DNA TGTGCCAGCAGCGTAGAAGGGGGACAAGAGACCCAGTACTTC. Translating it yields CASSVEGGQETQYF.

The chain couples TRBV6-6 to TRBJ2-7; 7 nucleotides align to TRBD2. Germline V CDR1 and CDR2: MNHNY, SVGAGI (reference sequence). V trimming: 7 bases; J trimming: 3 bases; junction bases outside the gene matches: 12. This CDR3 spans 15 amino acids. CDR3 region: CASISVSGARYEQYF. The DNA of the CDR3 is TGTGCCAGCATATCTGTAAGCGGGGCCCGCTACGAGCAGTACTTC.

V is TRBV24-1 and J is TRBJ2-2; TRBD1 aligns across 7 bases. Per the germline V gene, CDR1 is KGHDR and CDR2 is SFDVKD. This CDR3 spans 12 amino acids. Germline trimming cut 4 bases from V and 9 bases from J; bases unmatched to any gene: 1. Here the CDR3 DNA reads TGTGCCACCAGTGAGGGACAGAGGGAGCTGTTTTTT. Translation gives CATSEGQRELFF.

This clone has a single count. V is TRBV11-2 and J is TRBJ2-5; 7 positions agree with TRBD2. CDR1 is SGHAT, CDR2 FQNNGV, per germline. The CDR3 loop spans 14 amino acids. V lost 0 bases and J lost 9; bases outside the gene matches: 7. The chain's CDR3 is CASSLDGGSWAQYF. In nucleotides, the CDR3 is TGTGCCAGCAGCTTAGATGGCGGGAGCTGGGCCCAGTACTTC.

The CDR3 DNA reads TGTGCCAGCAGCTTGTTTTGGCAGGGTGGCGAGACCCAGTACTTC. It yields the protein CASSLFWQGGETQYF. The genes are TRBV5-6 and TRBJ2-5, with D tentatively TRBD1 (5 bases). This CDR3 has 15 residues. In germline, CDR1 is SGHDT, CDR2 YYEEEE. V shed 1 base and J shed 5 bases, with 15 bases lying between them.

In its sample, this clone was seen a few times. V and J are TRBV5-1 and TRBJ2-1; 13 bases align to TRBD2. This CDR3 is 16 amino acids long. The J segment lost 2 bases and the V segment lost 4 bases, leaving 3 bases of the junction unmatched. Germline assignment: CDR1 SGHRS and CDR2 YFSETQ. The CDR3 reads CASSITSGRAYNEQFF. In DNA form, the CDR3 reads TGCGCCAGCAGCATCACTAGCGGGAGGGCCTACAATGAGCAGTTCTTC.

The rearrangement uses TRBV12-3 or TRBV12-4 and TRBJ1-4, with a weak D call TRBD1 (6 bases). V lost 6 bases, J lost 8 bases, and 10 bases lay in between. The CDR3 has 12 amino acids. The CDR3 region has the DNA TGTGCCAGCAGGAGGACAGTAGAAAAACTGTTTTTT. Its translation: CASRRTVEKLFF.

In this sample, this clone turned up a few times. This chain links TRBV3-1 (or the pseudogene TRBV3-2) with TRBJ1-5; the D gene is possibly TRBD1 (6 bases). Trimming cost V 2 bases and J 4 bases, with 9 bases left between them. Germline V CDR1 and CDR2: LGHDT, YNNKEL (reference sequence). The CDR3 runs to 14 residues. The CDR3 protein is CASSQPGTNQPQHF. As DNA, the CDR3 is TGTGCCAGCAGCCAACCAGGGACAAATCAGCCCCAGCATTTT.

The chain is built from TRBV7-2 and TRBJ2-3; 11 positions match TRBD2. CDR3 length equals 16 residues. Trimming at V came to 5 bases and at J to 2 bases, leaving 6 bases not matched to a gene. Germline CDR1 and CDR2: SGHTA and FQGNSA. This CDR3 reads CASSRGLAGFTDTQYF. CDR3 nucleotide sequence: TGTGCCAGCAGCCGCGGACTAGCGGGCTTCACAGATACGCAGTATTTT.

The chain couples TRBV27 to TRBJ1-4; D remains ambiguous. The CDR3 covers 16 residues. From germline, CDR1 is MNHEY and CDR2 SMNVEV (reference sequence). Trimming shortened V by 6 bases and J by 5 bases, and 19 bases separated the two germline ends. The CDR3 reads CASSPPGGRPNEKLFF. The CDR3 coding sequence is TGTGCCAGCAGCCCACCGGGAGGGAGGCCAAATGAAAAACTGTTTTTT. The full variable domain, in which reference TRBV27 and TRBJ1-4 provide the parts outside the CDR3, is EAQVTQNPRYLITVTGKKLTVTCSQNMNHEYMSWYRQDPGLGLRQIYYSMNVEVTDKGDVPEGYKVSRKEKRNFPLILESPSPNQTSLYFCASSPPGGRPNEKLFFGSGTQLSVL.